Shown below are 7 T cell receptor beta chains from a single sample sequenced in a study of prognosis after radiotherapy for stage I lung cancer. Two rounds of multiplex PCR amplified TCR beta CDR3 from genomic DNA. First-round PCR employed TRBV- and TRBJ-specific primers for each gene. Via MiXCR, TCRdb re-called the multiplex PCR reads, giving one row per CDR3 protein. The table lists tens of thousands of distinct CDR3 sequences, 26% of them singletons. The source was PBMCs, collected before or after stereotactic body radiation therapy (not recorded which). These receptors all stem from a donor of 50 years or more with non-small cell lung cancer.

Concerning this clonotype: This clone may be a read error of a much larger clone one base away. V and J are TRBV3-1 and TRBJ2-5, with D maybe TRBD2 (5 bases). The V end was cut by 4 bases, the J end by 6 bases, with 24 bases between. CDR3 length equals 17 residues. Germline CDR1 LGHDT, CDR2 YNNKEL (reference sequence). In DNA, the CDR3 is TGTGCCAGCAGCCCCGCCCATGGGCGGGTGGGCCCGAAGACCCAGTACTTC. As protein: CASSPAHGRVGPKTQYF.

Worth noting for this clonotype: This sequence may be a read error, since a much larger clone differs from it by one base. CDR3 residues: CSARRWGAGLTEAFF. CDR3 DNA sequence: TGCAGTGCTAGACGATGGGGCGCAGGGCTGACTGAAGCTTTCTTT. The V and J genes are TRBV20-1 and TRBJ1-1; the D gene is possibly TRBD1 (5 bases). The CDR3 is 15 amino acids. V was trimmed by 2 bases and J by 5 bases, leaving 18 bases between them. Germline lookup yields CDR1 DFQATT and CDR2 SNEGSKA (reference sequence).

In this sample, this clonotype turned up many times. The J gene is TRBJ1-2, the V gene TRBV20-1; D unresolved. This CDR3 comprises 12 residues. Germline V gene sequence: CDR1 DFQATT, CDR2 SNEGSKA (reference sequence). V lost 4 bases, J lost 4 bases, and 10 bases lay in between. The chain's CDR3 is CSAKFTAYGYTF. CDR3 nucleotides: TGCAGTGCTAAATTCACAGCCTATGGCTACACCTTC.

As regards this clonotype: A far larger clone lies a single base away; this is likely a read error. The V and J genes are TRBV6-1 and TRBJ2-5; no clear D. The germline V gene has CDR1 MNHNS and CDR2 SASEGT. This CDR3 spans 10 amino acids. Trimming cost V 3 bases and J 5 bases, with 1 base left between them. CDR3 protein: CASSDETQYF. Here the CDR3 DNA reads TGTGCCAGCAGTGATGAGACCCAGTACTTC.

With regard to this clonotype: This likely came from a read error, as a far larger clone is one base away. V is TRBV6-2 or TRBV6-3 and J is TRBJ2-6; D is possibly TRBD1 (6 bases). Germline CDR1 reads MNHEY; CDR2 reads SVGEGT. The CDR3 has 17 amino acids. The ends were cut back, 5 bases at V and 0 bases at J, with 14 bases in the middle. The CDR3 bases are TGTGCCAGCAGTGATGGGGGCTATTACTCTGGGGCCAACGTCCTGACTTTC. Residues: CASSDGGYYSGANVLTF.

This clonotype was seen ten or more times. CDR3 in amino acids: CSAGGTNTGELFF. CDR3 bases: TGCAGTGCAGGAGGAACGAACACCGGGGAGCTGTTTTTT. The chain joins TRBV20-1 to TRBJ2-2; a possible D gene is TRBD2 (5 bases). Germline V gene lookup returns CDR1 DFQATT and CDR2 SNEGSKA (reference sequence). V lost 6 bases to trimming and J lost 0 bases, with 8 bases between them. The CDR3 has 13 residues.

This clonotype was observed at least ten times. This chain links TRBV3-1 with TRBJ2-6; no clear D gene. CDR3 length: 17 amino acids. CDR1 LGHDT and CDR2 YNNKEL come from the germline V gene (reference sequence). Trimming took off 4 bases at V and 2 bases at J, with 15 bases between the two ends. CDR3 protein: CASSPLLLGTGANVLTF. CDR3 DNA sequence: TGTGCCAGCAGCCCGCTTTTGCTGGGCACTGGGGCCAACGTCCTGACTTTC.